Described below is a single T cell receptor beta chain sequence and its context. Its antigen is still unknown. Relative to the germline gene, one junction end is altered; a read error may explain this. This specimen belongs to a study of blood T cells in healthy people across ages. Whole-study findings and limits: A roughly linear fall in TCR beta diversity per million T cells was seen with increasing age.

CDR3 length: 16 residues. Primed by a sample-barcoded 5' primer and a J-beta primer mix, a second PCR proceeded for 7 to 11 cycles. From each sample, at least 2.5 million paired-end reads containing CDR3 were obtained. TCRdb reanalysed the 5' RACE reads using MiXCR and keeps one entry per CDR3 protein. The table includes 1.4 million or so distinct CDR3 sequences, 35% to 45% detected once. This receptor was identified in a woman between 18 and 30 years old in good health. This sequence joins TRBV12-3 or TRBV12-4 and TRBJ2-3, with 9 positions matching TRBD2. The source material was blood. The DNA for the CDR3 is TGTACCAGCACCCCCATGGGACTAGCTAGCACAGATACGCAGTATTTT. It codes for CTSTPMGLASTDTQYF.